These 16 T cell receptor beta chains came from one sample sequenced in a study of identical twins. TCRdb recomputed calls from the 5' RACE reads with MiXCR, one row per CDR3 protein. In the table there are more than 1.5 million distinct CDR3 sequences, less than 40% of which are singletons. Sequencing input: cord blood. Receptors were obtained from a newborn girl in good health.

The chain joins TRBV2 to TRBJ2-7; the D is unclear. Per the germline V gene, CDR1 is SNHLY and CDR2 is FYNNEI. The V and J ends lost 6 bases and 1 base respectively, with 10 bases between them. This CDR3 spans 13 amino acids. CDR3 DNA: TGTGCCAGCAGGGGTTTTGGTTCCTACGAGCAGTACTTC. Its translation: CASRGFGSYEQYF.

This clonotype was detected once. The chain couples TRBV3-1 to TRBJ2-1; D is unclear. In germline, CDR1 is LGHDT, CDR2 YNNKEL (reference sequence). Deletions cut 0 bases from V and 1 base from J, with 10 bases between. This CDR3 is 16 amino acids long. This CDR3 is CASSQDVVDSYNEQFF. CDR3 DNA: TGTGCCAGCAGCCAAGATGTAGTAGATTCCTACAATGAGCAGTTCTTC.

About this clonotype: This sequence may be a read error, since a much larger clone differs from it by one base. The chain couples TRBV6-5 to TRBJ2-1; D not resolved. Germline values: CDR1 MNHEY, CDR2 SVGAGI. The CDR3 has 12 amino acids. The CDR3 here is CAGSYSNNEQFF. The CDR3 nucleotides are TGTGCCGGCAGTTACTCCAACAATGAGCAGTTCTTC.

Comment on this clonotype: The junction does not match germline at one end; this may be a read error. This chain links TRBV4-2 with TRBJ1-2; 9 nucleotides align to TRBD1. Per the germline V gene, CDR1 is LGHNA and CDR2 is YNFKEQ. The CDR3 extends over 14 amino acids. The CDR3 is CAGSHRGLGVGYTF. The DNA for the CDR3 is TGTGCCGGCAGCCACAGGGGGCTAGGAGTGGGCTACACCTTC.

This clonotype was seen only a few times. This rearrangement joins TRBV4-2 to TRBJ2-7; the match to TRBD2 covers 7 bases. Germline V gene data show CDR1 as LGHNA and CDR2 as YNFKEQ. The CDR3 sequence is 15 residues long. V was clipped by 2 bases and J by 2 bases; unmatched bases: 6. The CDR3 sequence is CASSQRAGTPYEQYF. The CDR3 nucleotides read TGTGCCAGCAGCCAACGAGCGGGAACTCCCTACGAGCAGTACTTC.

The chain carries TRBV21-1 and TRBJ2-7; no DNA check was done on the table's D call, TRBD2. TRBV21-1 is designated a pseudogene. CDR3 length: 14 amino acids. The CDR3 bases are TGTGCCAGCGGCGGTAGGGTCCTATTGTACGAGCAGTACTTC. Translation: CASGGRVLLYEQYF.

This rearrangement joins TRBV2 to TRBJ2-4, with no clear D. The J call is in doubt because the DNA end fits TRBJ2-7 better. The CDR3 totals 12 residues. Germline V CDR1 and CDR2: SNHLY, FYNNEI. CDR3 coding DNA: TGTGCCAGCAGTGTGCTAGTATACGAGCAGTACTTC. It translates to CASSVLVYEQYF.

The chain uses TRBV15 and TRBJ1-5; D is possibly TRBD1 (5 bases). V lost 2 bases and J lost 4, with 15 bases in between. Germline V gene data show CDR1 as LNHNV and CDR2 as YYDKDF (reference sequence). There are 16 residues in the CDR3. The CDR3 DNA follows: TGTGCCACCAGCAGACGGGGACCAGGGTATAATCAGCCCCAGCATTTT. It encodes CATSRRGPGYNQPQHF.

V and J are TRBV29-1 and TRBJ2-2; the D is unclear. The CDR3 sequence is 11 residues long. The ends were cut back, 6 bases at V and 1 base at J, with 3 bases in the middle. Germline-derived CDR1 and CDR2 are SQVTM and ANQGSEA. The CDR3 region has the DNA TGCAGCGTGCTGAACACCGGGGAGCTGTTTTTT. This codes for CSVLNTGELFF.

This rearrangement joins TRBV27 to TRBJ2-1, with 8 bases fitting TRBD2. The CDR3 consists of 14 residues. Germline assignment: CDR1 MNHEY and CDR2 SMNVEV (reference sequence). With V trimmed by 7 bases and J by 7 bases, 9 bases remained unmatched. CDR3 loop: CASKWAGGGNEQFF. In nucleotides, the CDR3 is TGTGCCAGCAAATGGGCGGGAGGCGGAAATGAGCAGTTCTTC.

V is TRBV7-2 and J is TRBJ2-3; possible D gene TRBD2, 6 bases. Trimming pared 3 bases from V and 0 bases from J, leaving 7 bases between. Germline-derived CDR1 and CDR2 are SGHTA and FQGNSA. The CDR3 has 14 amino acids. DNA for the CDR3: TGTACCAGCAGCTTCGGGGGAAGCACAGATACGCAGTATTTT. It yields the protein CTSSFGGSTDTQYF.

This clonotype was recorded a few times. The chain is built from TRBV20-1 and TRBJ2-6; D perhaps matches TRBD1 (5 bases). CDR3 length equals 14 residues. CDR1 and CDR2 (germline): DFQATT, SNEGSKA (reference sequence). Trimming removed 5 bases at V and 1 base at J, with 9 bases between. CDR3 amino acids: CSARQSSGANVLTF. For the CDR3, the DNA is TGCAGTGCTCGACAGTCATCTGGGGCCAACGTCCTGACTTTC.

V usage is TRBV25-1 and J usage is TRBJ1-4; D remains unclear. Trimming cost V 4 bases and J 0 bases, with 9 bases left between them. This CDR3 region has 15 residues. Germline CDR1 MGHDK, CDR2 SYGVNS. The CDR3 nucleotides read TGTGCCAGCAGTGCCTCCGGGACAACTAATGAAAAACTGTTTTTT. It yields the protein CASSASGTTNEKLFF.

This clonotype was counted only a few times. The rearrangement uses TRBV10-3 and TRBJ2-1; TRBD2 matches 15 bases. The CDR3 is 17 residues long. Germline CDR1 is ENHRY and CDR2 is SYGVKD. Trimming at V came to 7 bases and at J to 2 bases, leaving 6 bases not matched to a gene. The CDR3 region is CAIIGLAGGSAYNEQFF. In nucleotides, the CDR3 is TGTGCCATCATTGGACTAGCGGGGGGGAGTGCCTACAATGAGCAGTTCTTC.

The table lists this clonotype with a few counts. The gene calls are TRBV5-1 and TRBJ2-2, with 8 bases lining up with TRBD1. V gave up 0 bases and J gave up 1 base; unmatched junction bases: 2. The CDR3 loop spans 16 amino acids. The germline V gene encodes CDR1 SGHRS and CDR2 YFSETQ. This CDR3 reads CASSLDGTGNTGELFF. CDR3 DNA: TGCGCCAGCAGCTTGGACGGGACAGGGAACACCGGGGAGCTGTTTTTT.

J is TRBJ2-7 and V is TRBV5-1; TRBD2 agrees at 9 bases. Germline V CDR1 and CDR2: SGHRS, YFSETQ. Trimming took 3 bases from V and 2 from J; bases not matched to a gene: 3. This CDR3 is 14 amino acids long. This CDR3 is CASSSAGGAYEQYF. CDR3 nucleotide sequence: TGCGCCAGCAGCTCCGCGGGGGGGGCCTACGAGCAGTACTTC.